This TCR beta chain came from a study of T cell repertoires in cytomegalovirus infection. The wider study: Based on public TCR beta signatures, there were indications of CMV infection and of a matching HLA type.

Comments on this clonotype: Its antigen is unknown.

In TCRdb, the reads were re-called with MiXCR into one record per CDR3 protein. In the table there are about 830,000 distinct CDR3 sequences, over 25% of which are singletons. The sequence was collected from a human donor in good health (CMV status not recorded). Some clones in this sample may be carry-over from other donors' samples. Sequencing was performed on cultured CD8+ T cells from PBMCs, taken from culture after CMV antigen stimulation.

The CDR3 coding sequence is TGCAGCGTTGTAATCTGGGGACAGAGCACAGATACGCAGTATTTT. Amino acid sequence: CSVVIWGQSTDTQYF. The rearrangement links TRBV29-1 to TRBJ2-3; TRBD1 agrees at 7 bases. The CDR3 runs to 15 residues. Germline CDR1 and CDR2: SQVTM and ANQGSEA. J was trimmed by 0 bases and V by 4 bases; bases with no gene match: 7.